The clone carrying this T cell receptor beta chain was seen a handful of times. What it binds is unknown. These data belong to a study of T cell repertoires in cytomegalovirus infection. For the study at large: It was the public TCR beta signatures that indicated both CMV infection and matching HLA type.

Overall study results and limits: Adding up the frequency of public TCR beta families identified people who carried CMV plus the relevant HLA. CMV-specific TCR beta clonotypes restricted by HLA-C were the ones dominating the ex vivo response.

TCRdb independently ran MiXCR on the reads; one entry per CDR3 protein. The sample has 640,000 or so distinct CDR3 sequences; roughly 30% are singletons. This clonotype was obtained from a human donor in good health (CMV status not recorded). Some clones in this sample may be carry-over from other donors' samples. Specimen: cultured PBMCs, collected from culture after CMV antigen stimulation.

The CDR3 nucleotides read TGTGCCAGCAGCTACCGCCCCCGACTAGCAATCACAGATACGCAGTATTTT. It translates to CASSYRPRLAITDTQYF. The chain has TRBV7-2 and TRBJ2-3; 7 bases fit TRBD2. This CDR3 has 17 residues. Per germline, CDR1 SGHTA and CDR2 FQGNSA. J gave up 2 bases and V 4 bases, and 12 bases lay outside the gene matches.